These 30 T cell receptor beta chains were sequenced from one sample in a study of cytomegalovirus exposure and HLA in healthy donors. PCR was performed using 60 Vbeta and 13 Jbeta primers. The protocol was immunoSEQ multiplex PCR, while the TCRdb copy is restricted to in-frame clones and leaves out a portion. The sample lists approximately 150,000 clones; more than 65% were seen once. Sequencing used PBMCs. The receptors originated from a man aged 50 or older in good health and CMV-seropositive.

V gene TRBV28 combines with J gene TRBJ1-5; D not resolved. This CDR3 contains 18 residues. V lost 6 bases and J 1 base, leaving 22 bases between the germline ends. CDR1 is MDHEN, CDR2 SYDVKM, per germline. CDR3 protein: CASRTPGDITRSNQPQHF. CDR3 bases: TGTGCCAGCAGAACCCCGGGAGACATTACACGAAGCAATCAGCCCCAGCATTTT.

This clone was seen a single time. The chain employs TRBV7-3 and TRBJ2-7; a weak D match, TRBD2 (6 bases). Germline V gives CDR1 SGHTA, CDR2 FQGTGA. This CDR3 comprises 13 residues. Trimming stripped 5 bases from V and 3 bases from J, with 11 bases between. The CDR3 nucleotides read TGTGCCAGCAGCCCTAACGGGGGCTACGAGCAGTACTTC. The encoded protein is CASSPNGGYEQYF.

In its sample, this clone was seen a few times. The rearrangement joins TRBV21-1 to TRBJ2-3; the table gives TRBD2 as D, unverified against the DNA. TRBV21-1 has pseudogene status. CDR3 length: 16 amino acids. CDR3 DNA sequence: TGTGCCAGCAGCAAAGCTGGGGCGGGGAGCACAGATACGCAGTATTTT. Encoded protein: CASSKAGAGSTDTQYF.

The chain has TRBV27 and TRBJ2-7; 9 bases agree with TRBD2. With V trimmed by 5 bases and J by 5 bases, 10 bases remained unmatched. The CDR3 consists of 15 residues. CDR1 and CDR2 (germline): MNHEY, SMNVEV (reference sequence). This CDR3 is CASSPLSGRYHEQYF. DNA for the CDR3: TGTGCCAGCAGTCCCTTAAGCGGGAGGTACCACGAGCAGTACTTC.

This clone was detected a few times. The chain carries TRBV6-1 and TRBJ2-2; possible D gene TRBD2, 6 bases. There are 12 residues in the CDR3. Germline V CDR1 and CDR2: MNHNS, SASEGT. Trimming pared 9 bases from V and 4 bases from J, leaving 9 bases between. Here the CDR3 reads CASGGSTGELFF. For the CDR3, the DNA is TGTGCCAGTGGAGGGTCCACCGGGGAGCTGTTTTTT.

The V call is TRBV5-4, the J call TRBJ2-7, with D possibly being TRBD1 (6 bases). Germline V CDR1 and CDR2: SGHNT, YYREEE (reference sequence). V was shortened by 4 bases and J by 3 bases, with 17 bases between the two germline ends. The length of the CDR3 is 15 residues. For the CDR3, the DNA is TGTGCCAGCAGCCGCCGGGACAACAAGCACTACGAGCAGTACTTC. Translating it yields CASSRRDNKHYEQYF.

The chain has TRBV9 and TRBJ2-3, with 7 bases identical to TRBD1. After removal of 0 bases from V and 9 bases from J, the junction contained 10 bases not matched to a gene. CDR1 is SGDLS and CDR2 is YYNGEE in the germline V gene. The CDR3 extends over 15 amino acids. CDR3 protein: CASSVEIEPRGTQYF. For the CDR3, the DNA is TGTGCCAGCAGCGTAGAGATCGAACCCAGGGGGACGCAGTATTTT.

The CDR3 spells CASSYLTGRDTQYF. The CDR3 coding sequence is TGTGCCAGCAGTTACTTAACAGGAAGAGATACGCAGTATTTT. The V gene is TRBV6-5, the J gene TRBJ2-3; D is possibly TRBD1 (5 bases). Germline CDR1 MNHEY, CDR2 SVGAGI. This CDR3 comprises 14 residues. V shed 1 base and J shed 5 bases, with 10 bases lying between them.

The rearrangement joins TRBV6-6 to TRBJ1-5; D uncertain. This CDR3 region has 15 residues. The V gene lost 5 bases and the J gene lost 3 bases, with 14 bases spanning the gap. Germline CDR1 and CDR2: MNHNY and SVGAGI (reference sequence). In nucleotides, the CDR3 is TGTGCCAGCAGTGACCCCCGGGTTGCCAATCAGCCCCAGCATTTT. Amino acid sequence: CASSDPRVANQPQHF.

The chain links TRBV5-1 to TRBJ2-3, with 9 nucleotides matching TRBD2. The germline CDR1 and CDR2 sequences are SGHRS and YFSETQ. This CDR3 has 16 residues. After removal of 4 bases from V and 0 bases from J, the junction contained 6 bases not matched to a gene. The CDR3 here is CASSPRTSVSTDTQYF. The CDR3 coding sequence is TGCGCCAGCAGCCCCCGGACTAGCGTGAGCACAGATACGCAGTATTTT.

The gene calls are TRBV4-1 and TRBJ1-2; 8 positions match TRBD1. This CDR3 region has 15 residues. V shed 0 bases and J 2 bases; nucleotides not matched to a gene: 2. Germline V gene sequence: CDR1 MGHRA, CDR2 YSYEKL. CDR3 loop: CASSQDTGGNYGYTF. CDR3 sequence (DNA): TGCGCCAGCAGCCAAGATACAGGGGGAAACTATGGCTACACCTTC.

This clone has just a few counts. The CDR3 reads CASSADLAGSYEQYF. As DNA, the CDR3 is TGTGCCAGCAGCGCTGATCTAGCGGGCTCCTACGAGCAGTACTTC. The V and J genes are TRBV6-1 and TRBJ2-7; 8 bases fit TRBD2. Germline V gives CDR1 MNHNS, CDR2 SASEGT. The CDR3 extends over 15 amino acids. V shed 6 bases and J 0 bases; nucleotides not matched to a gene: 7.

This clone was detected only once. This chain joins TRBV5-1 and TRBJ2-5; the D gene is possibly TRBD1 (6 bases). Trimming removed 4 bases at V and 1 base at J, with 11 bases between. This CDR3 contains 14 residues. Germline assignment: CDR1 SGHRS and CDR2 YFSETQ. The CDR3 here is CASSLQGPQETQYF. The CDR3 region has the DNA TGCGCCAGCAGCCTACAGGGTCCCCAAGAGACCCAGTACTTC.

CDR3 protein: CASIWGEKGYTF. For the CDR3, the DNA is TGTGCCAGCATCTGGGGAGAGAAGGGCTACACCTTC. The chain recombines TRBV2 with TRBJ1-2, with D unclear. The V gene lost 7 bases and the J gene lost 8 bases, with 14 bases spanning the gap. This CDR3 contains 12 residues. Germline-derived CDR1 and CDR2 are SNHLY and FYNNEI.

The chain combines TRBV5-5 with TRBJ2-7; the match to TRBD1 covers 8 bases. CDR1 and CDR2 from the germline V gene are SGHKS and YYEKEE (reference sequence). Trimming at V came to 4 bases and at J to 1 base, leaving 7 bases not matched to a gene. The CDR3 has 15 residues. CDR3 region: CASSRTGIESYEQYF. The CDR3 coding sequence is TGTGCCAGCAGCCGGACAGGGATTGAGTCCTACGAGCAGTACTTC.

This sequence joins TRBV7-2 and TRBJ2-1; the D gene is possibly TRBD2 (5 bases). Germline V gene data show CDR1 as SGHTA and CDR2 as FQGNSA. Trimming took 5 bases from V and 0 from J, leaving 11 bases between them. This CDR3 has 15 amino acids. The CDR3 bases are TGTGCCAGCAGCCTGAGCGGAACCTCCTACAATGAGCAGTTCTTC. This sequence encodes CASSLSGTSYNEQFF.

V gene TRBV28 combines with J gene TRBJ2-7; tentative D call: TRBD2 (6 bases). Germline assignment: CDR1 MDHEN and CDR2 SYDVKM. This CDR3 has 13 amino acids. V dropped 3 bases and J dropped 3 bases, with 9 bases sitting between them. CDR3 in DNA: TGTGCCAGCAGTTTCGGGACTTTCTACGAGCAGTACTTC. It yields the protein CASSFGTFYEQYF.

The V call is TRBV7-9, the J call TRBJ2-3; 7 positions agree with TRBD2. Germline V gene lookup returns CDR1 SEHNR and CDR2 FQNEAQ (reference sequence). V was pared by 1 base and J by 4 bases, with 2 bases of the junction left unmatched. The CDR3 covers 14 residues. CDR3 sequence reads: CASSLVAGADTQYF. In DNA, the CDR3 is TGTGCCAGCAGCTTAGTTGCGGGAGCAGATACGCAGTATTTT.

In DNA form, the CDR3 reads TGTGCCAGCACCCTAAGGGTCCTAGCGGGAGGGCGAGCCAAAAACATTCAGTACTTC. It yields the protein CASTLRVLAGGRAKNIQYF. This rearrangement joins TRBV2 to TRBJ2-4; 12 bases agree with TRBD2. CDR1 and CDR2 from the germline V gene are SNHLY and FYNNEI. The length of the CDR3 is 19 residues. The trim removed 7 bases at V and 0 bases at J, leaving 13 bases unmatched.

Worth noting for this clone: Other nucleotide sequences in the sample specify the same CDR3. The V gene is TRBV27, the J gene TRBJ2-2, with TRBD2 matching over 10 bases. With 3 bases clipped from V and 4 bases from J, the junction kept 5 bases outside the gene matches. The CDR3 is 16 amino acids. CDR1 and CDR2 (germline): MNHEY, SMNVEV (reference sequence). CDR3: CASSLPGLASTGELFF. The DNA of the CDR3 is TGTGCCAGCAGTTTGCCGGGACTAGCGAGCACCGGGGAGCTGTTTTTT.

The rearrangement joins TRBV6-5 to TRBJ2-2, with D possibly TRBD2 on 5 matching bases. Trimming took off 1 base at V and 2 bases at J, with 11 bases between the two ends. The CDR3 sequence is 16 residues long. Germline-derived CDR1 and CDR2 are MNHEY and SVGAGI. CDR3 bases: TGTGCCAGCAGTTACTTCGCCGGGGTTAACACCGGGGAGCTGTTTTTT. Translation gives CASSYFAGVNTGELFF.

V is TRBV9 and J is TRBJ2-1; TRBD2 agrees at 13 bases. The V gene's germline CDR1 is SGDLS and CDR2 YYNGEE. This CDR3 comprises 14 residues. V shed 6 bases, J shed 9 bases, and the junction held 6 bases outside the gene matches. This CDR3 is CASTPGLAGSEQFF. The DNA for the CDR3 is TGTGCCAGCACCCCGGGACTAGCGGGATCTGAGCAGTTCTTC.

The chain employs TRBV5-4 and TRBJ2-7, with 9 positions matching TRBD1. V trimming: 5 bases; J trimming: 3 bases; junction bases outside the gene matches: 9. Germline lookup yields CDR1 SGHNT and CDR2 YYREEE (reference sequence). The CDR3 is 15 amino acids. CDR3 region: CASSPGTGSYYEQYF. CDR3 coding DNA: TGTGCCAGCAGTCCCGGGACAGGGTCCTACTACGAGCAGTACTTC.

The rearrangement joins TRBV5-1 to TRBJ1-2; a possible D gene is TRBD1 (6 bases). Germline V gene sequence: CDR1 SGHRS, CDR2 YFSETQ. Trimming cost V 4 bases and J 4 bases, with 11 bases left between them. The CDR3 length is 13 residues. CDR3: CASSADRIYGYTF. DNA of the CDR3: TGCGCCAGCAGCGCCGACAGGATCTATGGCTACACCTTC.

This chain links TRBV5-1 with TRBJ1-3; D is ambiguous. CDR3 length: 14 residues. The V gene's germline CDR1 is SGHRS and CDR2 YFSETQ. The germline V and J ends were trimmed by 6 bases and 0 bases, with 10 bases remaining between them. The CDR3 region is CASTLGSSGNTIYF. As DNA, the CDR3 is TGCGCCAGCACCCTGGGGAGCTCTGGAAACACCATATATTTT.

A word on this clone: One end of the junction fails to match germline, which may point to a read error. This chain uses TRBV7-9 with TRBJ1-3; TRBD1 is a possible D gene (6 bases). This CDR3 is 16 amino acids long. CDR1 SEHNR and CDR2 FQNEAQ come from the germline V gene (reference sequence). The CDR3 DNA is TGTTCCAGCAGCTTAGATGGGGACAACTCTGGAAACACCATATATTTT. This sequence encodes CSSSLDGDNSGNTIYF. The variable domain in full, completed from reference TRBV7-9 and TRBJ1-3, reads DTGVSQNPRHKITKRGQNVTFRCDPISEHNRLYWYRQTLGQGPEFLTYFQNEAQLEKSRLLSDRFSAERPKGSFSTLEIQRTEQGDSAMYLCSSSLDGDNSGNTIYFGEGSWLTVV.

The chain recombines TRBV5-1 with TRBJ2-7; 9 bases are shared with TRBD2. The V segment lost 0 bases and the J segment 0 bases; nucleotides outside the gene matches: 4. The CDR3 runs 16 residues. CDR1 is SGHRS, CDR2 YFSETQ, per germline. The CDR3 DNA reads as TGCGCCAGCAGCTTGGCTCTAGCGGGAATCTCCTACGAGCAGTACTTC. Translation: CASSLALAGISYEQYF.

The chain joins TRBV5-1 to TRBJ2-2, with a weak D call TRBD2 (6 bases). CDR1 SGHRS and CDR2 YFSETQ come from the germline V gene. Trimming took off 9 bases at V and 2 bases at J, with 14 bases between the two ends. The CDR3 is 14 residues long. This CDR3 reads CATGPSANTGELFF. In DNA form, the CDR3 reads TGCGCCACTGGTCCTAGCGCAAACACCGGGGAGCTGTTTTTT. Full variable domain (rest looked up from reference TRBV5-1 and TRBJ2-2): KAGVTQTPRYLIKTRGQQVTLSCSPISGHRSVSWYQQTPGQGLQFLFEYFSETQRNKGNFPGRFSGRQFSNSRSEMNVSTLELGDSALYLCATGPSANTGELFFGEGSRLTVL.

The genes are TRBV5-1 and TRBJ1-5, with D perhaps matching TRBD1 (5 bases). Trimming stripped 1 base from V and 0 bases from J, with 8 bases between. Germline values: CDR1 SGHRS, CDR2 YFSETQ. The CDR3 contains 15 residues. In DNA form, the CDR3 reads TGCGCCAGCAGCTTGTGGGGCAATAGCAATCAGCCCCAGCATTTT. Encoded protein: CASSLWGNSNQPQHF.

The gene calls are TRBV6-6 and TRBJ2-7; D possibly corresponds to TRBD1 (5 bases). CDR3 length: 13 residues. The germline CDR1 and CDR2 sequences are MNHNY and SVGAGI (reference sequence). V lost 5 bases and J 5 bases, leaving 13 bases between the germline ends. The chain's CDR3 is CASSPQGLHEQYF. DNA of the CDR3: TGTGCCAGCAGTCCCCAGGGTCTCCACGAGCAGTACTTC.